These 12 T cell receptor beta chains share one sample of origin, sequenced in a study of cytomegalovirus exposure and HLA in healthy donors. Method: immunoSEQ multiplex PCR; TCRdb's copy keeps in-frame clones and lacks some. The sample includes around 250,000 clones, 90% of them seen just once. The material sequenced was PBMCs. These receptors were taken from a woman under 30 in good health and CMV-seronegative.

The chain is built from TRBV2 and TRBJ2-1; TRBD2 might be the D (5 bases). Germline V lookup: CDR1 SNHLY, CDR2 FYNNEI. V lost 5 bases and J 3 bases, leaving 11 bases between the germline ends. The CDR3 contains 14 residues. The CDR3 loop is CASSTPGNYNEQFF. In nucleotides, the CDR3 is TGTGCCAGCAGTACACCCGGGAACTACAATGAGCAGTTCTTC.

This sequence joins TRBV7-9 and TRBJ2-5, with 10 nucleotides matching TRBD2. V was clipped by 4 bases and J by 5 bases; unmatched bases: 7. This CDR3 is 15 amino acids long. Germline V gene lookup returns CDR1 SEHNR and CDR2 FQNEAQ (reference sequence). CDR3 residues: CASSSERGGRETQYF. In DNA form, the CDR3 reads TGTGCCAGCAGCTCCGAGCGGGGGGGCCGGGAGACCCAGTACTTC. The full variable domain, with the rest looked up from reference TRBV7-9 and TRBJ2-5, is DTGVSQNPRHKITKRGQNVTFRCDPISEHNRLYWYRQTLGQGPEFLTYFQNEAQLEKSRLLSDRFSAERPKGSFSTLEIQRTEQGDSAMYLCASSSERGGRETQYFGPGTRLLVL.

This clone was picked up one time. CDR3 amino acids: CASSLPKGLAGPSYEQYF. The CDR3 nucleotides are TGTGCCAGCAGTTTACCCAAAGGACTAGCGGGGCCTTCCTACGAGCAGTACTTC. This chain joins TRBV28 and TRBJ2-7, with 12 bases lining up with TRBD2. J lost 1 base, V lost 2 bases, and 9 bases had no gene match. This CDR3 is 18 amino acids long. CDR1 is MDHEN and CDR2 is SYDVKM in the germline V gene.

The chain recombines TRBV16 with TRBJ2-1; 13 bases fit TRBD2. CDR1 and CDR2 from the germline V gene are KGHSY and FQNENV. The CDR3 spans 15 residues. The V and J ends lost 0 bases and 7 bases, in that order; junction bases with no gene match: 0. The CDR3 nucleotides read TGTGCCAGCAGCCAATCACTAGCGGGGGGGAATGAGCAGTTCTTC. As protein: CASSQSLAGGNEQFF.

The rearrangement links TRBV27 to TRBJ1-4; TRBD1 matches 9 bases. From germline, CDR1 is MNHEY and CDR2 SMNVEV (reference sequence). This CDR3 spans 14 amino acids. V gave up 6 bases and J gave up 8 bases; unmatched junction bases: 7. This chain's CDR3 is CASRPTGGNEKLFF. CDR3 nucleotides: TGTGCCAGCAGACCGACAGGGGGAAACGAAAAACTGTTTTTT.

CDR3 region: CASSRESWVRGYGYTF. For the CDR3, the DNA is TGTGCCAGTAGTCGGGAGTCCTGGGTACGAGGCTATGGCTACACCTTC. The genes are TRBV19 and TRBJ1-2; D unresolved. Trimming removed 5 bases at V and 4 bases at J, with 20 bases between. Germline CDR1 reads LNHDA; CDR2 reads SQIVND (reference sequence). The CDR3 spans 16 residues.

The rearrangement uses TRBV27 and TRBJ1-4; possibly TRBD1 for D (5 bases). V was pared by 5 bases and J by 8 bases, with 15 bases between. Germline V gene sequence: CDR1 MNHEY, CDR2 SMNVEV (reference sequence). The CDR3 spans 14 residues. The CDR3 DNA follows: TGTGCCAGCAGTCTAGCGGGGGTCGGGGAAAAACTGTTTTTT. This gives the protein CASSLAGVGEKLFF.

The rearrangement joins TRBV7-6 to TRBJ1-2, with TRBD1 matching over 10 bases. The CDR3 covers 15 residues. CDR1 is SGHVS and CDR2 is FNYEAQ in the germline V gene. The junction had 7 bases not matched to a gene; V was cut back by 5 bases and J by 4 bases. The DNA for the CDR3 is TGTGCCAGCAGCGCCACCTGGGACAGGGGCTATGGCTACACCTTC. It translates to CASSATWDRGYGYTF.

The rearrangement links TRBV19 to TRBJ1-2; D gene uncertain. V was cut by 3 bases and J by 2 bases, with 10 bases left in between. The CDR3 length is 14 residues. From germline, CDR1 is LNHDA and CDR2 SQIVND (reference sequence). The DNA of the CDR3 is TGTGCCAGTAGTATTAGCGGCGGGAACTATGGCTACACCTTC. It is translated as CASSISGGNYGYTF.

The chain is built from TRBV6-6 and TRBJ2-6; D is possibly TRBD2 (5 bases). The CDR3 runs 15 residues. Germline CDR1 is MNHNY and CDR2 is SVGAGI (reference sequence). V gave up 6 bases and J gave up 1 base, with 10 bases separating them. The DNA for the CDR3 is TGTGCCAGCAGGGACTTCGCGTCTGGGGCCAACGTCCTGACTTTC. Translated: CASRDFASGANVLTF.

V usage is TRBV9 and J usage is TRBJ2-3; 11 bases match TRBD1. Germline values: CDR1 SGDLS, CDR2 YYNGEE. The CDR3 contains 15 residues. Trimming removed 5 bases from V and 5 bases from J; junction bases left unmatched: 7. CDR3 coding DNA: TGTGCCAGCAGTGCTGGGGACAGGGGGTTAGATACGCAGTATTTT. Protein: CASSAGDRGLDTQYF.

This clone was recorded once. The chain recombines TRBV4-1 with TRBJ1-5, with D possibly TRBD1 on 6 matching bases. The germline V and J ends were trimmed by 5 bases and 5 bases, with 13 bases remaining between them. This CDR3 region has 14 residues. Looked up from germline, CDR1 is MGHRA and CDR2 is YSYEKL. The CDR3 coding sequence is TGCGCCAGCAGCATACGACAGGTTGATCAGCCCCAGCATTTT. The encoded protein is CASSIRQVDQPQHF.